Described below is a single TCR beta chain sequence and its context. The antigen remains undetermined. This entry comes from a study of blood T cells in healthy people across ages. Points from the study as a whole: No one knew whether donors had CMV, which possibly confounded expanded clonotype changes. Estimates based on one million T cells were treated as lower bounds. As age increased, TCR beta diversity per million T cells fell in a roughly linear fashion.

Together with a sample-barcoded 5' primer, a J-beta primer mix was included in a second PCR lasting about 6 to 12 cycles. Every cDNA molecule carried a tag from a template-switch adaptor bearing 12 random nucleotides. TCRdb fed the 5' RACE reads into MiXCR, producing one record per CDR3 protein. The table has 1.5 million to 2 million distinct CDR3 sequences, about two fifths seen once. The CDR3 has 14 residues. CDR1 and CDR2 (germline): SGDLS, YYNGEE. V lost 8 bases and J lost 2, with 15 bases in between. V is TRBV9 and J is TRBJ2-3, with a weak D call TRBD2 (5 bases). This TCR derives from a human donor in good health. The sequenced material came from blood. This chain's CDR3 is CASALREYTDTQYF. CDR3 DNA sequence: TGTGCCAGTGCACTGAGGGAGTACACAGATACGCAGTATTTT.